These 18 T cell receptor beta chains share one sample of origin, sequenced in a study of shared clonotypes between healthy human individuals. Clones were read by immunoSEQ multiplex PCR, and TCRdb kept only the in-frame ones, dropping some. The sample holds around 350,000 clones; 73% are singletons and the top ten take over 9.5%. The sequenced sample was memory CD4+ T cells sorted from blood. The subset here: CD45RA-negative fraction. The receptor set was obtained from a young man in good health.

The chain links TRBV4-1 to TRBJ1-4; 9 positions agree with TRBD1. V was pared by 4 bases and J by 5 bases, with 5 bases of the junction left unmatched. Germline CDR1 MGHRA, CDR2 YSYEKL. The CDR3 extends over 15 amino acids. CDR3 protein: CASSLTGTGNEKLFF. The CDR3 DNA follows: TGCGCCAGCAGCCTAACCGGGACAGGGAATGAAAAACTGTTTTTT.

The V call is TRBV7-2, the J call TRBJ2-3; D might be TRBD2 (6 bases). Germline V CDR1 and CDR2: SGHTA, FQGNSA. V was pared by 7 bases and J by 9 bases, with 17 bases between. The CDR3 sequence is 13 residues long. The CDR3: CASTPNSGATQYF. The CDR3 region has the DNA TGTGCCAGCACGCCGAACTCGGGAGCCACGCAGTATTTT.

The J gene is TRBJ2-3, the V gene TRBV19; D is uncertain. V gave up 4 bases and J gave up 5 bases, with 16 bases separating them. Per the germline V gene, CDR1 is LNHDA and CDR2 is SQIVND (reference sequence). There are 15 residues in the CDR3. The CDR3 sequence: CASSTPLPDGDTQYF. CDR3 coding DNA: TGTGCCAGTAGTACTCCCCTCCCAGACGGAGATACGCAGTATTTT. The full variable domain, in which reference TRBV19 and TRBJ2-3 provide the parts outside the CDR3, is DGGITQSPKYLFRKEGQNVTLSCEQNLNHDAMYWYRQDPGQGLRLIYYSQIVNDFQKGDIAEGYSVSREKKESFPLTVTSAQKNPTAFYLCASSTPLPDGDTQYFGPGTRLTVL.

The chain carries TRBV29-1 and TRBJ1-2; tentative D call: TRBD1 (5 bases). From germline, CDR1 is SQVTM and CDR2 ANQGSEA. The V and J ends lost 4 bases and 4 bases respectively, with 10 bases between them. This CDR3 has 12 amino acids. Here the CDR3 DNA reads TGCAGCGTTGGCCAGGGTCCCTATGGCTACACCTTC. It yields the protein CSVGQGPYGYTF.

This clone was seen once. V and J are TRBV15 and TRBJ2-1; 7 bases line up with TRBD2. V lost 8 bases, J lost 6 bases, and 16 bases stayed unmatched. Germline lookup yields CDR1 LNHNV and CDR2 YYDKDF (reference sequence). The CDR3 runs 16 residues. The CDR3 nucleotides read TGTGCCACCCGACGGCGCGGGGGTGGGGAGGTCAATGAGCAGTTCTTC. It encodes CATRRRGGGEVNEQFF.

This chain uses TRBV18 with TRBJ1-5; TRBD1 might be the D (6 bases). Trimming pared 2 bases from V and 8 bases from J, leaving 10 bases between. The CDR3 is made up of 13 amino acids. The V gene's germline CDR1 is KGHSH and CDR2 LQKENI. CDR3 protein: CASSPNSGEPQHF. For the CDR3, the DNA is TGTGCCAGCTCACCAAACTCAGGGGAGCCCCAGCATTTT.

The chain uses TRBV6-1 and TRBJ2-7; 8 bases match TRBD2. CDR1 and CDR2 (germline): MNHNS, SASEGT. The CDR3 contains 12 residues. V trimming: 6 bases; J trimming: 6 bases; junction bases outside the gene matches: 4. The CDR3 DNA follows: TGTGCCAGCAGGGCTAGCGGGCCCGAGCAGTACTTC. It codes for CASRASGPEQYF.

This clone was counted a few times. The chain carries TRBV18 and TRBJ1-5, with no clear D. Per the germline V gene, CDR1 is KGHSH and CDR2 is LQKENI. Trimming shortened V by 4 bases and J by 3 bases, and 4 bases separated the two germline ends. There are 12 residues in the CDR3. The CDR3 DNA is TGTGCCAGCTCACGAGACAATCAGCCCCAGCATTTT. Translated: CASSRDNQPQHF.

This chain uses TRBV6-5 with TRBJ2-7; no reliable D call. The germline CDR1 and CDR2 sequences are MNHEY and SVGAGI. The V and J ends lost 2 bases and 4 bases respectively, with 15 bases between them. This CDR3 has 15 residues. CDR3 region: CASSYDAQQNYEQYF. The CDR3 DNA reads as TGTGCCAGCAGTTACGACGCCCAGCAGAATTACGAGCAGTACTTC.

V is TRBV10-3 and J is TRBJ1-4; 7 bases fit TRBD1. Losses at the gene ends were 2 bases for V and 7 bases for J; bases not matched to a gene: 4. From germline, CDR1 is ENHRY and CDR2 SYGVKD. The CDR3 is 14 amino acids. The CDR3 region has the DNA TGTGCCATCAGTGAGATCGACAGGGTTGAAAAACTGTTTTTT. It encodes CAISEIDRVEKLFF.

The chain uses TRBV4-1 and TRBJ1-1, with a weak D call TRBD1 (5 bases). Looked up from germline, CDR1 is MGHRA and CDR2 is YSYEKL. Trimming pared 2 bases from V and 7 bases from J, leaving 11 bases between. The CDR3 has 13 residues. CDR3 loop: CASSQTWDGEAFF. In nucleotides, the CDR3 is TGCGCCAGCAGCCAAACCTGGGACGGTGAAGCTTTCTTT.

The DNA of the CDR3 is TGTGCCACCAGCAGAGACAGGGGGCGGGAGACCCAGTACTTC. Residues: CATSRDRGRETQYF. This chain connects TRBV15 to TRBJ2-5, with 8 bases matching TRBD1. With 0 bases clipped from V and 5 bases from J, the junction kept 2 bases outside the gene matches. There are 14 residues in the CDR3. Per germline, CDR1 LNHNV and CDR2 YYDKDF (reference sequence).

The rearrangement joins TRBV19 to TRBJ2-6; perhaps D is TRBD1 or TRBD2 (6 bases each). The CDR3 consists of 18 residues. V lost 5 bases to trimming and J lost 0 bases, with 17 bases between them. Germline lookup yields CDR1 LNHDA and CDR2 SQIVND (reference sequence). The CDR3 here is CASSEDRTTLSGANVLTF. CDR3 nucleotide sequence: TGTGCCAGTAGTGAAGACAGGACTACCCTCTCTGGGGCCAACGTCCTGACTTTC.

This clone was detected only once. The gene calls are TRBV5-4 and TRBJ2-5; no clear D gene. CDR1 and CDR2 (germline): SGHNT, YYREEE (reference sequence). The CDR3 extends over 16 amino acids. Trimming took 4 bases from V and 1 from J, leaving 17 bases between them. The CDR3 here is CASSPGVTHTQETQYF. DNA for the CDR3: TGTGCCAGCAGCCCAGGAGTTACCCATACCCAAGAGACCCAGTACTTC.

A single count supports this clone. The chain's CDR3 is CASSPRGNTEAFF. The CDR3 nucleotides read TGTGCCAGCAGCCCCAGGGGGAACACTGAAGCTTTCTTT. The rearrangement links TRBV6-5 to TRBJ1-1, with D possibly TRBD1 on 6 matching bases. The CDR3 has 13 residues. Trimming stripped 6 bases from V and 1 base from J, with 9 bases between. The germline V gene has CDR1 MNHEY and CDR2 SVGAGI.

The chain carries TRBV5-6 and TRBJ2-2, with D hard to call. The V gene lost 5 bases and the J gene lost 1 base, with 12 bases spanning the gap. This CDR3 is built from 15 residues. The germline V gene has CDR1 SGHDT and CDR2 YYEEEE. The CDR3 DNA follows: TGTGCCAGCAGGCACAGACTCGAGAACACCGGGGAGCTGTTTTTT. Its translation is CASRHRLENTGELFF.

This clone was picked up one time. CDR3: CASRRTGHPYNEQFF. The CDR3 region has the DNA TGTGCCAGCAGACGAACAGGGCACCCCTACAATGAGCAGTTCTTC. J is TRBJ2-1 and V is TRBV6-5, with D tentatively TRBD1 (6 bases). Germline CDR1 is MNHEY and CDR2 is SVGAGI. The germline V and J ends were trimmed by 6 bases and 2 bases, with 14 bases remaining between them. CDR3 length equals 15 residues.

The gene calls are TRBV6-6 and TRBJ2-7, with TRBD2 matching over 10 bases. V lost 3 bases and J lost 10; bases outside the gene matches: 6. Germline V lookup: CDR1 MNHNY, CDR2 SVGAGI (reference sequence). The CDR3 totals 13 residues. CDR3 nucleotide sequence: TGTGCCAGCAGTTATGAACTAGCGGGGTTTCAGTACTTC. It translates to CASSYELAGFQYF.